This T cell receptor (beta chain) was recorded in a study of cytomegalovirus exposure and HLA in healthy donors. Looking at the study overall: A subsequent analysis reported that the 120 validation repertoires were produced on the same platform that had also been used for the approximately 700 first-cohort repertoires. General study results and limits: Diagnosis of cytomegalovirus status made by the classifier reportedly showed high specificity and sensitivity. Through in vitro validation, a few CMV-associated chains were shown to be specific for CMV antigens.

Donors came from a validation cohort of 95 to 150 subjects, distinct from the first 666-subject cohort. TCRdb keeps only in-frame clones here, not all; method: immunoSEQ multiplex PCR. The table shows fewer than 350,000 clones, with approximately 87% occurring only once. Trimming removed 4 bases at V and 5 bases at J, with 11 bases between. Germline lookup yields CDR1 MNHEY and CDR2 SVGAGI. This CDR3 has 13 residues. A remark on this clone: The antigen remains unidentified.

The sequence came from a woman aged 18-29 years in good health and CMV-seronegative. The chain links TRBV6-5 to TRBJ1-1, with D maybe TRBD1 (5 bases). Sequences were obtained from PBMCs. In nucleotides, the CDR3 is TGTGCCAGCAGTTTCCAGGGTGGGACTGAAGCTTTCTTT. Protein: CASSFQGGTEAFF.